The T cell receptor beta chain under discussion was sequenced for a study of blood T cells in healthy people across ages. Overall study results and limits: Both naive CD4+ cell counts and diversity were greater in long-lived donors than in aged donors. Age brought a roughly linear fall in TCR beta diversity measured per million T cells.

Every participating donor contributed 9.5 to 10 milliliters of peripheral blood through a draw. This clonotype was observed a handful of times. Its specificity is not known. Germline lookup yields CDR1 MNHEY and CDR2 SVGAGI. V was pared by 2 bases and J by 3 bases, with 3 bases of the junction left unmatched. This CDR3 comprises 14 residues. Primers used in a second PCR of about 6 to 11 cycles were a sample-barcoded 5' primer and a J-beta primer mix. The authors tagged each cDNA molecule using a template-switch adaptor with 12 random nucleotides. TCRdb redid the calling of the 5' RACE reads with MiXCR, one entry per CDR3 protein. Found here are around 1,600,000 distinct CDR3 sequences, under 55% of them singletons; the top ten hold about 4%.

Sequencing was carried out using blood. The V and J genes are TRBV6-5 and TRBJ1-2; 7 nucleotides line up with TRBD1. This TCR was recovered from a woman younger than 35 in good health. CDR3 residues: CASSYTGVDYGYTF. CDR3 in DNA: TGTGCCAGCAGTTACACAGGGGTGGACTATGGCTACACCTTC.